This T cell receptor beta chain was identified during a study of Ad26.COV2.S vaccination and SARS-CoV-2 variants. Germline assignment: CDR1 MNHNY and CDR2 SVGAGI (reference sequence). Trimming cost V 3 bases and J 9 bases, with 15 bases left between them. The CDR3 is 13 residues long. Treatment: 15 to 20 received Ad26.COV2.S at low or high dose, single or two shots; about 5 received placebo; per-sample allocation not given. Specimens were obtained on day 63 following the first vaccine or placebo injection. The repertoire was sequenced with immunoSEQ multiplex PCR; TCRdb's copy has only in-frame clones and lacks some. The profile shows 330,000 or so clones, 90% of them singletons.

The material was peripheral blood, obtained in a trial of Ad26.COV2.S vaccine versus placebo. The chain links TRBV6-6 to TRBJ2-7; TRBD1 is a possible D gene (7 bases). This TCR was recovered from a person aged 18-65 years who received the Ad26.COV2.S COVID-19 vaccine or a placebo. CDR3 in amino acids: CASSYGGGKVQYV. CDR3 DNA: TGTGCCAGCAGTTATGGAGGGGGCAAGGTGCAGTACGTC.